The clone carrying this TCR beta chain showed up just a few times. Its antigen is undetermined. This specimen comes from a study of shared clonotypes between healthy human individuals. About the study: The donors, a couple of women and three men, were aged 18 to 49.

Findings of the study overall: Blood was the only sampled material, and tissue repertoires likely differ.

CD8 cells classed as naive were CD45RO-negative and positively selected for CCR7, excluding terminally differentiated effector memory CD45RA+ cells. With 3 bases clipped from V and 2 bases from J, the junction kept 1 base outside the gene matches. The CDR3 is 14 residues long. Germline lookup yields CDR1 MNHNS and CDR2 SASEGT. The repertoire was sequenced with immunoSEQ multiplex PCR; TCRdb's copy has only in-frame clones and lacks some. The sample contains approximately 2,000,000 clones, 93% of which appear only once. The V call is TRBV6-1, the J call TRBJ1-5, with 7 bases aligning to TRBD1. The receptor's source is a man aged 18 to 30 in good health. Some clones in this sample may be carry-over from other donors' samples. Sequencing was carried out using naive CD8+ T cells from PBMCs. CDR3 coding DNA: TGTGCCAGCAGTGATGACAGGGGCAATCAGCCCCAGCATTTT. Its translation: CASSDDRGNQPQHF.